This T cell receptor beta chain was found in a study of identical twins. This clonotype was counted a few times. Each CDR3 protein gets one entry after TCRdb re-called the 5' RACE reads with MiXCR. This table has about 1.7 million distinct CDR3 sequences, less than 40% appearing once. V was cut by 4 bases and J by 6 bases, with 13 bases left in between. Germline V gives CDR1 SQVTM, CDR2 ANQGSEA. The CDR3 is made up of 13 amino acids. Sequencing used cord blood. This TCR was sampled from a newborn girl in good health. The chain uses TRBV29-1 and TRBJ2-1; D remains unclear. The CDR3 sequence is CSVVSSRSNEQFF. For the CDR3, the DNA is TGCAGCGTTGTATCGAGCAGGTCCAATGAGCAGTTCTTC.